Presented here are 19 T cell receptor beta chains from one specimen sequenced in a study of blood T cell repertoires in COVID-19. Profiling relied on immunoSEQ multiplex PCR, and the TCRdb table lists in-frame clones only, not all of them. This sample has about 180,000 clones; 80% to 85% occur once, and the top ten carry approximately 14%. Sequenced: peripheral blood. These receptors all come from a man aged 18 to 30 with active or convalescent COVID-19.

This clone was seen only once. The CDR3 reads CASSSGRRQPQHF. The CDR3 bases are TGTGCCAGCAGTTCGGGGAGACGGCAGCCCCAGCATTTT. The chain links TRBV6-5 to TRBJ1-5; D uncertain. The CDR3 contains 13 residues. Trimming stripped 4 bases from V and 7 bases from J, with 11 bases between. Germline V gives CDR1 MNHEY, CDR2 SVGAGI.

V gene TRBV19 combines with J gene TRBJ2-2, with 9 bases matching TRBD2. The CDR3 length is 14 residues. Trimming took 7 bases from V and 7 from J; bases not matched to a gene: 7. Germline CDR1 is LNHDA and CDR2 is SQIVND (reference sequence). Here the CDR3 reads CASMGIAGVGELFF. The CDR3 nucleotides read TGTGCCAGTATGGGGATAGCGGGGGTCGGGGAGCTGTTTTTT. The full variable domain, completed using reference TRBV19 and TRBJ2-2, is DGGITQSPKYLFRKEGQNVTLSCEQNLNHDAMYWYRQDPGQGLRLIYYSQIVNDFQKGDIAEGYSVSREKKESFPLTVTSAQKNPTAFYLCASMGIAGVGELFFGEGSRLTVL.

The rearrangement joins TRBV3-1 (or the pseudogene TRBV3-2) to TRBJ1-3; D uncertain. Trimming stripped 1 base from V and 0 bases from J, with 4 bases between. The CDR3 is 14 residues long. CDR1 is LGHDT and CDR2 is YNNKEL in the germline V gene (reference sequence). For the CDR3, the DNA is TGTGCCAGCAGCCAAGCCGGCTCTGGAAACACCATATATTTT. This sequence encodes CASSQAGSGNTIYF.

V and J are TRBV4-2 and TRBJ2-1; TRBD2 matches 11 bases. This CDR3 has 17 residues. Germline loops: CDR1 LGHNA, CDR2 YNFKEQ. The V and J ends lost 4 bases and 10 bases, in that order; junction bases with no gene match: 15. For the CDR3, the DNA is TGTGCCAGCAGCCGGACCGGGGGTAGCGGGAGGGGGATCGAGCAGTTCTTC. Protein sequence: CASSRTGGSGRGIEQFF.

The chain joins TRBV5-1 to TRBJ1-6; 7 bases agree with TRBD1. This CDR3 is 15 amino acids long. Germline loops: CDR1 SGHRS, CDR2 YFSETQ. J gave up 8 bases and V 0 bases, and 5 bases lay outside the gene matches. CDR3 sequence: CASSLGQGGHSPLHF. DNA for the CDR3: TGCGCCAGCAGCTTGGGACAGGGCGGTCATTCACCCCTCCACTTT.

V gene TRBV6-1 combines with J gene TRBJ2-7; 7 nucleotides agree with TRBD1. Looked up from germline, CDR1 is MNHNS and CDR2 is SASEGT. The CDR3 is 14 amino acids. V was clipped by 1 base and J by 2 bases; unmatched bases: 2. CDR3 DNA sequence: TGTGCCAGCAGTGAAGGGACAGGAACCTACGAGCAGTACTTC. It encodes CASSEGTGTYEQYF.

This chain joins TRBV5-1 and TRBJ2-2, with D maybe TRBD2 (5 bases). Germline V lookup: CDR1 SGHRS, CDR2 YFSETQ. The CDR3 loop spans 13 amino acids. Trimming removed 3 bases from V and 7 bases from J, with 10 bases in between. Here the CDR3 reads CASSSTRSGELFF. The CDR3 DNA is TGCGCCAGCAGCTCAACTAGGAGCGGGGAGCTGTTTTTT.

This clone occurred once. The rearrangement uses TRBV5-6 and TRBJ1-2; D is unresolved. The germline V gene has CDR1 SGHDT and CDR2 YYEEEE. The CDR3 is 12 residues long. V was trimmed by 6 bases and J by 5 bases, leaving 11 bases between them. CDR3 bases: TGTGCCAGCACCAGCCGGGGATATGGCTACACCTTC. It yields the protein CASTSRGYGYTF.

The chain combines TRBV29-1 with TRBJ2-7, with TRBD2 matching 7 bases. Losses at the gene ends were 5 bases for V and 3 bases for J; bases not matched to a gene: 13. The germline gives CDR1 SQVTM, CDR2 ANQGSEA. This CDR3 contains 15 residues. The CDR3 protein is CSVLHTLRGVYEQYF. The CDR3 DNA is TGCAGCGTTCTACACACTCTACGGGGGGTCTACGAGCAGTACTTC.

The V call is TRBV29-1, the J call TRBJ1-2; a possible D gene is TRBD1 (6 bases). V was pared by 0 bases and J by 2 bases, with 7 bases between. CDR3 length equals 13 residues. Per the germline V gene, CDR1 is SQVTM and CDR2 is ANQGSEA. The CDR3 loop reads CSVEDGQNYGYTF. The CDR3 DNA follows: TGCAGCGTTGAAGATGGACAGAACTATGGCTACACCTTC.

This clone has just one count. This sequence joins TRBV28 and TRBJ2-7, with 7 bases lining up with TRBD1. Germline V gives CDR1 MDHEN, CDR2 SYDVKM. V lost 7 bases, J lost 3 bases, and 12 bases stayed unmatched. The CDR3 sequence is 15 residues long. CDR3 sequence reads: CASTLALGGRYEQYF. DNA of the CDR3: TGTGCCAGCACCCTGGCTCTAGGGGGCCGCTACGAGCAGTACTTC.

This clone was observed once. V usage is TRBV6-5 and J usage is TRBJ1-5, with TRBD1 matching 8 bases. CDR1 and CDR2 (germline): MNHEY, SVGAGI. This CDR3 comprises 15 residues. The ends lost 5 bases at V and 6 bases at J; junction bases unmatched: 9. The CDR3 nucleotides read TGTGCCAGCAGTAACGCCCCGGACAGGGCTCAGCCCCAGCATTTT. This codes for CASSNAPDRAQPQHF.

This chain connects TRBV28 to TRBJ2-2, with 12 bases aligning to TRBD2. The CDR3 is made up of 14 amino acids. Per germline, CDR1 MDHEN and CDR2 SYDVKM. With V trimmed by 8 bases and J by 8 bases, 6 bases remained unmatched. CDR3 bases: TGTGCCAGCGGACGGACTAGCGGGATGGGGGAGCTGTTTTTT. This gives the protein CASGRTSGMGELFF.

The chain couples TRBV5-5 to TRBJ2-3, with D uncertain. CDR1 is SGHKS and CDR2 is YYEKEE in the germline V gene (reference sequence). This CDR3 is built from 13 residues. V was clipped by 2 bases and J by 6 bases, with 10 bases between them. The CDR3 nucleotides are TGTGCCAGCAGCTTTAATGTCTTGGATACGCAGTATTTT. Translation: CASSFNVLDTQYF.

In its sample, this clone was seen once. V and J are TRBV7-9 and TRBJ1-3, with D possibly TRBD1 on 5 matching bases. CDR1 and CDR2 from the germline V gene are SEHNR and FQNEAQ (reference sequence). V dropped 5 bases and J dropped 4 bases, with 6 bases sitting between them. There are 12 residues in the CDR3. CDR3 region: CASSRQGNTIYF. The CDR3 DNA sequence: TGTGCCAGCAGCCGACAGGGAAACACCATATATTTT.

This clone was seen a single time. J is TRBJ2-1 and V is TRBV5-4; 8 bases agree with TRBD1. V lost 0 bases and J lost 0; bases outside the gene matches: 2. CDR3 length equals 16 residues. Germline values: CDR1 SGHNT, CDR2 YYREEE (reference sequence). For the CDR3, the DNA is TGTGCCAGCAGCTTGGGACAGGGGATCTCCTACAATGAGCAGTTCTTC. This translates into CASSLGQGISYNEQFF.

The gene calls are TRBV6-5 and TRBJ2-1, with TRBD1 identical over 12 bases. There are 15 residues in the CDR3. The V gene end was trimmed by 0 bases and the J gene end by 10 bases; junction bases not matched to a gene: 4. Germline V gives CDR1 MNHEY, CDR2 SVGAGI. The DNA for the CDR3 is TGTGCCAGCAGTTACTCCGGGACAGGGGGCAAAGAGCAGTTCTTC. Protein: CASSYSGTGGKEQFF.

The chain couples TRBV19 to TRBJ2-2, with 8 nucleotides matching TRBD2. J was trimmed by 4 bases and V by 7 bases; bases with no gene match: 8. The germline gives CDR1 LNHDA, CDR2 SQIVND (reference sequence). CDR3 length: 15 amino acids. CDR3 sequence: CASTLRLASTGELFF. CDR3 nucleotides: TGTGCCAGTACCCTCCGACTAGCGAGCACCGGGGAGCTGTTTTTT.

The chain uses TRBV30 and TRBJ1-3; D might be TRBD1 (6 bases). Deletions cut 3 bases from V and 2 bases from J, with 8 bases between. This CDR3 has 13 amino acids. Germline V gives CDR1 GTSNPN, CDR2 SVGIG (reference sequence). CDR3 nucleotide sequence: TGTGCCTGGAGCAGGGGAACTGGAAACACCATATATTTT. It specifies CAWSRGTGNTIYF.